This T cell receptor beta chain was found in a study of technical replicates of blood from a handful of donors. The assay was immunoSEQ multiplex PCR, and TCRdb's table has in-frame clones only and misses some. The sample carries approximately 59,000 clones, around 87% recorded once. CDR1 and CDR2 from the germline V gene are MNHEY and SVGAGI. The V segment lost 3 bases and the J segment 0 bases; nucleotides outside the gene matches: 5. This CDR3 comprises 16 residues. This chain joins TRBV6-5 and TRBJ1-1; 9 bases agree with TRBD1. The clonotype comes from a human donor in good health. Some clones in this sample may be carry-over from other donors' samples. Sequenced sample: PBMCs. CDR3 in DNA: TGTGCCAGCAGTTATGTGGGACAGGGCATGAACACTGAAGCTTTCTTT. Amino acids: CASSYVGQGMNTEAFF.